Listed here are 6 T cell receptor beta chains from one sample, sequenced in a study of blood T cell repertoires in COVID-19 (dated by TCRdb to about 2020). Receptor libraries were prepared by the immunoSEQ multiplex PCR assay. TCRdb's version of the immuneACCESS table is confined to in-frame rearrangements and falls short of the full clone set. An unresolved V gene accounts for under half of the shortfall where checked; the remainder is of unknown origin. The sample includes under 30,000 clones, with around 92% observed a single time. Roughly 3.5% of the sample is held by the ten biggest clonotypes. What was sequenced was peripheral blood. These receptors originate from a human donor in a cohort sampled during active COVID-19.

The chain is built from TRBV11-2 and TRBJ2-3; 9 nucleotides agree with TRBD2. Germline trimming cut 4 bases from V and 3 bases from J; bases unmatched to any gene: 5. Germline V CDR1 and CDR2: SGHAT, FQNNGV. The CDR3 covers 15 residues. CDR3 region: CASSSVLAGTDTQYF. DNA for the CDR3: TGTGCCAGCAGCTCCGTACTAGCGGGTACAGATACGCAGTATTTT.

This clone was found once. V usage is TRBV3-1 (or the pseudogene TRBV3-2) and J usage is TRBJ2-6; 11 bases are shared with TRBD1. This CDR3 spans 17 amino acids. Unmatched junction bases numbered 2, after V lost 2 bases and J lost 2 bases. Germline assignment: CDR1 LGHDT and CDR2 YNNKEL (reference sequence). In DNA form, the CDR3 reads TGTGCCAGCAGCCAATGGACAGGGGGCCCTGGGGCCAACGTCCTGACTTTC. Protein product: CASSQWTGGPGANVLTF.

The CDR3 bases are TGTGCCAGCAGCCAAGATCTGGTCACCTCGAGCTCCTATAATTCACCCCTCCACTTT. This translates into CASSQDLVTSSSYNSPLHF. The chain recombines TRBV3-1 (or the pseudogene TRBV3-2) with TRBJ1-6; D unresolved. Germline V gene data show CDR1 as LGHDT and CDR2 as YNNKEL (reference sequence). The V and J ends lost 0 bases and 0 bases respectively, with 15 bases between them. CDR3 size: 19 residues.

The chain is built from TRBV15 and TRBJ2-2, with D tentatively TRBD1 (6 bases). There are 15 residues in the CDR3. The germline V gene has CDR1 LNHNV and CDR2 YYDKDF (reference sequence). V was clipped by 0 bases and J by 5 bases, with 10 bases between them. CDR3 bases: TGTGCCACCAGCAGAGACCGGACAGTAACCGGGGAGCTGTTTTTT. Its translation: CATSRDRTVTGELFF.

The gene calls are TRBV24-1 and TRBJ2-3, with 7 nucleotides matching TRBD2. The germline V gene has CDR1 KGHDR and CDR2 SFDVKD. This CDR3 is built from 16 residues. J lost 4 bases, V lost 4 bases, and 10 bases had no gene match. The CDR3 reads CATSDTGGPGADTQYF. The CDR3 nucleotides read TGTGCCACCAGTGACACGGGGGGTCCGGGCGCAGATACGCAGTATTTT.

V gene TRBV19 combines with J gene TRBJ1-6, with 8 bases matching TRBD1. J gave up 10 bases and V 3 bases, and 2 bases lay outside the gene matches. The CDR3 is made up of 13 amino acids. Looked up from germline, CDR1 is LNHDA and CDR2 is SQIVND (reference sequence). This CDR3 reads CASSIGQGSPLHF. The CDR3 DNA sequence: TGTGCCAGTAGTATTGGACAGGGCTCACCCCTCCACTTT.